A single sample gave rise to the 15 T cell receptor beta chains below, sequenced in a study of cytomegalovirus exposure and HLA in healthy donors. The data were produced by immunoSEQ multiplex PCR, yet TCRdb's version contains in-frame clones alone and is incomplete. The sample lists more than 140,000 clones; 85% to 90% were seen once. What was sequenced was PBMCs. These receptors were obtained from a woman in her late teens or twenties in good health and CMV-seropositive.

The CDR3: CASSEGTRVWNEQFF. For the CDR3, the DNA is TGTGCCAGCAGTGAAGGTACTAGGGTTTGGAATGAGCAGTTCTTC. The genes are TRBV6-1 and TRBJ2-1, with D possibly matching TRBD2 (5 bases). Germline V gene lookup returns CDR1 MNHNS and CDR2 SASEGT. V was trimmed by 1 base and J by 7 bases, leaving 14 bases between them. CDR3 size: 15 residues.

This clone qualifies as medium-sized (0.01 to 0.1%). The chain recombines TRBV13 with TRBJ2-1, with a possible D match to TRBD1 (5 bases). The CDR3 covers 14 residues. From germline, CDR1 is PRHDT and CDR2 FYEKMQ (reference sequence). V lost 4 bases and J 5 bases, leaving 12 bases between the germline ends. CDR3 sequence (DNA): TGTGCCAGCAGCTCAAGAACAGGCAACAATGAGCAGTTCTTC. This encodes CASSSRTGNNEQFF.

Here the CDR3 DNA reads TGTGCCAGCTCACCCGGGGGGACTTCCTACAATGAGCAGTTCTTC. It translates to CASSPGGTSYNEQFF. The gene calls are TRBV18 and TRBJ2-1, with 7 nucleotides matching TRBD2. V shed 3 bases, J shed 1 base, and the junction held 3 bases outside the gene matches. The CDR3 is 15 residues long. From germline, CDR1 is KGHSH and CDR2 LQKENI. The full variable domain, with the rest looked up from reference TRBV18 and TRBJ2-1, is NAGVMQNPRHLVRRRGQEARLRCSPMKGHSHVYWYRQLPEEGLKFMVYLQKENIIDESGMPKERFSAEFPKEGPSILRIQQVVRGDSAAYFCASSPGGTSYNEQFFGPGTRLTVL.

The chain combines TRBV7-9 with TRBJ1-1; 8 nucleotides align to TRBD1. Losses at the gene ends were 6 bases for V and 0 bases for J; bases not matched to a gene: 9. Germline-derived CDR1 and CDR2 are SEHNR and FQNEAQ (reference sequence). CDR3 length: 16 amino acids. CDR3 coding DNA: TGTGCCAGCAGTTCGGCCCGGACAGGGTTGAACACTGAAGCTTTCTTT. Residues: CASSSARTGLNTEAFF.

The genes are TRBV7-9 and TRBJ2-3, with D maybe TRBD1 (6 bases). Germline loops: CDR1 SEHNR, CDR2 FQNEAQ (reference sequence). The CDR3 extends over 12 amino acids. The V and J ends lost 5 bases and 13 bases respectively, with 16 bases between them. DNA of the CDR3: TGTGCCAGCAGCCAACAGGGCTCCAGGGAGTATTTT. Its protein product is CASSQQGSREYF.

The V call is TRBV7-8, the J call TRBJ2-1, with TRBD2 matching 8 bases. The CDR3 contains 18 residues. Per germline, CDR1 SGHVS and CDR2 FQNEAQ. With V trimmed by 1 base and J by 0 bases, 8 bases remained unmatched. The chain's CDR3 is CASSLVGRGRSSYNEQFF. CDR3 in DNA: TGTGCCAGCAGCTTAGTTGGTCGCGGGAGGAGCTCCTACAATGAGCAGTTCTTC.

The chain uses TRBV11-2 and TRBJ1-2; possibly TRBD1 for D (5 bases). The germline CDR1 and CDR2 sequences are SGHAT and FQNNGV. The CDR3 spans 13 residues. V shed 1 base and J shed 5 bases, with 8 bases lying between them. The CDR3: CASSLGRAYGYTF. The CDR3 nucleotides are TGTGCCAGCAGCTTAGGCAGGGCGTATGGCTACACCTTC.

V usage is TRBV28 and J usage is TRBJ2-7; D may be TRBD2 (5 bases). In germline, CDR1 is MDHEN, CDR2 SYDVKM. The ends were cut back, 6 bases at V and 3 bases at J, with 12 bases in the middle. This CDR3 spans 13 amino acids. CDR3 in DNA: TGTGCCAGCAGCCAACTAGTACACTACGAGCAGTACTTC. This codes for CASSQLVHYEQYF. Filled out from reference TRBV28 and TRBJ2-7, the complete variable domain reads DVKVTQSSRYLVKRTGEKVFLECVQDMDHENMFWYRQDPGLGLRLIYFSYDVKMKEKGDIPEGYSVSREKKERFSLILESASTNQTSMYLCASSQLVHYEQYFGPGTRLTVT.

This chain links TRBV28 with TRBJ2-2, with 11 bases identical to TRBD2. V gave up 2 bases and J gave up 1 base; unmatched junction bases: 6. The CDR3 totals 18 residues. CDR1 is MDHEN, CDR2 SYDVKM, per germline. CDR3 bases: TGTGCCAGCAGTTTACTACTAGCGGGAGTTAGGAACACCGGGGAGCTGTTTTTT. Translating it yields CASSLLLAGVRNTGELFF. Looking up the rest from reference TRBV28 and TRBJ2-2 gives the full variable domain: DVKVTQSSRYLVKRTGEKVFLECVQDMDHENMFWYRQDPGLGLRLIYFSYDVKMKEKGDIPEGYSVSREKKERFSLILESASTNQTSMYLCASSLLLAGVRNTGELFFGEGSRLTVL.

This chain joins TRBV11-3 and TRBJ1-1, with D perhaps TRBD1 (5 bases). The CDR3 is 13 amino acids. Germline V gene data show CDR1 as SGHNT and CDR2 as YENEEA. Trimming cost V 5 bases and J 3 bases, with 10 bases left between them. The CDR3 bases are TGTGCCAGCAGCCTACGGGGGGACACTGAAGCTTTCTTT. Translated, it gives CASSLRGDTEAFF.

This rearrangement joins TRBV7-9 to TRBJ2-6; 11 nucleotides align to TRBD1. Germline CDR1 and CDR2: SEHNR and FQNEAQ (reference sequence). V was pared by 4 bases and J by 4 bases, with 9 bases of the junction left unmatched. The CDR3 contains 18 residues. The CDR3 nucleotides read TGTGCCAGCAGCTACTCGGACAGGGGGCAGTACGGGGCCAACGTCCTGACTTTC. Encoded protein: CASSYSDRGQYGANVLTF. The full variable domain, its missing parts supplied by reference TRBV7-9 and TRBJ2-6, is DTGVSQNPRHKITKRGQNVTFRCDPISEHNRLYWYRQTLGQGPEFLTYFQNEAQLEKSRLLSDRFSAERPKGSFSTLEIQRTEQGDSAMYLCASSYSDRGQYGANVLTFGAGSRLTVL.

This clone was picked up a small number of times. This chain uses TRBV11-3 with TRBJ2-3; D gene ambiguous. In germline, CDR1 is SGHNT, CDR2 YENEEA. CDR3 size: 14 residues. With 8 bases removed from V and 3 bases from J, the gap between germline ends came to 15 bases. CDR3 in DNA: TGTGCCAGCGGCACTACCCCAACAACAGATACGCAGTATTTT. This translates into CASGTTPTTDTQYF. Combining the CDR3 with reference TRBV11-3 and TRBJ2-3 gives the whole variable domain EAGVVQSPRYKIIEKKQPVAFWCNPISGHNTLYWYLQNLGQGPELLIRYENEEAVDDSQLPKDRFSAERLKGVDSTLKIQPAELGDSAVYLCASGTTPTTDTQYFGPGTRLTVL.

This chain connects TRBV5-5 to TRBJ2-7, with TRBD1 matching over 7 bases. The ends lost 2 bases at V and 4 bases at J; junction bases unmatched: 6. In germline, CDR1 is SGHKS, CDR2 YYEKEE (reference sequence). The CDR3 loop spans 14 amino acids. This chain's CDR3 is CASSLPTGSYEQYF. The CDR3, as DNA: TGTGCCAGCAGCTTACCGACAGGGAGTTACGAGCAGTACTTC.

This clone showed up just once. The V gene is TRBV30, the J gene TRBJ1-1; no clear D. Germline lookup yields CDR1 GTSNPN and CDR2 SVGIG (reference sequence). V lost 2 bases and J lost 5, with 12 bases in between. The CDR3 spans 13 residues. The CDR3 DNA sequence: TGTGCCTGGAGTCGTGGGTTGCGGACTGAAGCTTTCTTT. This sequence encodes CAWSRGLRTEAFF.

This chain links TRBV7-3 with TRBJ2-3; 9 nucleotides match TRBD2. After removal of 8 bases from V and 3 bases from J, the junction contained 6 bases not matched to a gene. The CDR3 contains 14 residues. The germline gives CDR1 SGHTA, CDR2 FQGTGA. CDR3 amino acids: CASQQAGGTDTQYF. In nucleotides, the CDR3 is TGTGCCAGCCAGCAAGCGGGAGGAACAGATACGCAGTATTTT.